This T cell receptor (beta chain) was sequenced in a study of cytomegalovirus exposure and HLA in healthy donors. Primers included in the PCR were 60 Vbeta and 13 Jbeta primers. Sequencing used immunoSEQ multiplex PCR; TCRdb keeps in-frame clones, though not all of them. The sample comprises 50,000 to 60,000 clones, roughly four fifths of which are singletons, and 2.5% to 3% rests with the top ten. Germline V lookup: CDR1 SGHKS, CDR2 YYEKEE (reference sequence). V was pared by 4 bases and J by 0 bases, with 11 bases between. There are 14 residues in the CDR3. About this clone itself: The antigen remains undetermined.

The study, taken as a whole, reports: Previous analysis showed most TCR beta V segments were productive about 90% or about 30% of the time.

This clonotype was obtained from a woman aged 40 to 55 in good health and CMV-seropositive. Sequenced material: PBMCs. The chain is built from TRBV5-5 and TRBJ2-7; TRBD1 might be the D (5 bases). The CDR3 loop reads CASSPGQGSYEQYF. The CDR3 region has the DNA TGTGCCAGCAGCCCAGGGCAGGGCTCCTACGAGCAGTACTTC.